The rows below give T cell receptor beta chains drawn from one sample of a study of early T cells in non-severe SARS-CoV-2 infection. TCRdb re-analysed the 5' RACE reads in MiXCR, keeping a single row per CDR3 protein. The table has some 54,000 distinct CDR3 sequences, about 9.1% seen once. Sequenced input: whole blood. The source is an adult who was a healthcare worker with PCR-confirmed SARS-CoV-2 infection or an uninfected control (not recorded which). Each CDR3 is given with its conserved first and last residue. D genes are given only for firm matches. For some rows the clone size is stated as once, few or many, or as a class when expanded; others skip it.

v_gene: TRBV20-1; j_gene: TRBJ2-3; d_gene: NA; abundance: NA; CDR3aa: CSAMGLAKPPRALNTQYF
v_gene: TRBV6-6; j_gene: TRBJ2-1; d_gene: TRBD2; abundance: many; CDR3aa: CASSYSIAGLNNEQFF
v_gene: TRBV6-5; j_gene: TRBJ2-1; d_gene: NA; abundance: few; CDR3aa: CATYGRRGNEQFF
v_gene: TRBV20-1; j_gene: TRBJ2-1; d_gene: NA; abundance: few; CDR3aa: CSGSRLYNEQFF
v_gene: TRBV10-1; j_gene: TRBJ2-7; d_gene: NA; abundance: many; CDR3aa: CASPDYEQYF
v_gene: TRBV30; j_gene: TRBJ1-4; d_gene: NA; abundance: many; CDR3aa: CAWSVLSGEGKLFF
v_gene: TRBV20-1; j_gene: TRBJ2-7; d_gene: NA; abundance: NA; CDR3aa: CTARGRGGYEQYF
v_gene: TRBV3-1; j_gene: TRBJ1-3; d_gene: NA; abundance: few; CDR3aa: CASSQGGGRDSGNTIYF
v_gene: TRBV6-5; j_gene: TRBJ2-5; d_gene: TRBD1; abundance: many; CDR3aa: CASSYGRGSQETQYF
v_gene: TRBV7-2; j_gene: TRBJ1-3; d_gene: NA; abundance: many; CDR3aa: CASSSNPAASGNTIYF